This T cell receptor beta chain stems from a study of T cell repertoires in cytomegalovirus infection. Study-wide context: Indicated by public TCR beta signatures were CMV infection and matching HLA type.

TCRdb re-called the reads with MiXCR, one entry per CDR3 protein. The data show more than 400,000 distinct CDR3 sequences, approximately 26% seen once. V lost 4 bases, J lost 1 base, and 3 bases stayed unmatched. The germline V gene encodes CDR1 MNHNY and CDR2 SVGAGI (reference sequence). The CDR3 covers 14 residues. In this sample, this clonotype turned up a few times. The chain employs TRBV6-6 and TRBJ2-7, with TRBD1 matching over 8 bases. Material: PBMCs. The origin of this receptor is a human donor in good health (CMV status not recorded). Some clones in this sample may be carry-over from other donors' samples. The CDR3 DNA is TGTGCCAGCAGTTTCAGGGGGCGATCCTACGAGCAGTACTTC. Translated: CASSFRGRSYEQYF.